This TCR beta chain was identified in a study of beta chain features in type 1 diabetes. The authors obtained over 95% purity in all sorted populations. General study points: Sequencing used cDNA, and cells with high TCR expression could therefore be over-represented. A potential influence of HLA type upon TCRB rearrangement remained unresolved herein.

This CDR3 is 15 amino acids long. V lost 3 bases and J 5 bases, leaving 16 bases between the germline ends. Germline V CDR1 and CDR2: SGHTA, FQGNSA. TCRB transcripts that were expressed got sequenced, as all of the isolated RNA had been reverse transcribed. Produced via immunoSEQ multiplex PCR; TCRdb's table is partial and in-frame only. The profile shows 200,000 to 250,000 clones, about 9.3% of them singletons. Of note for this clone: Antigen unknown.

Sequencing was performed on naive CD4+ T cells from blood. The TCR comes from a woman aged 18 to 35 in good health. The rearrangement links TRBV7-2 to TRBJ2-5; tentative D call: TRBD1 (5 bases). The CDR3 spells CASSFSVREGETQYF. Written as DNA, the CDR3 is TGTGCCAGCAGCTTTAGTGTCAGGGAAGGGGAGACCCAGTACTTC.